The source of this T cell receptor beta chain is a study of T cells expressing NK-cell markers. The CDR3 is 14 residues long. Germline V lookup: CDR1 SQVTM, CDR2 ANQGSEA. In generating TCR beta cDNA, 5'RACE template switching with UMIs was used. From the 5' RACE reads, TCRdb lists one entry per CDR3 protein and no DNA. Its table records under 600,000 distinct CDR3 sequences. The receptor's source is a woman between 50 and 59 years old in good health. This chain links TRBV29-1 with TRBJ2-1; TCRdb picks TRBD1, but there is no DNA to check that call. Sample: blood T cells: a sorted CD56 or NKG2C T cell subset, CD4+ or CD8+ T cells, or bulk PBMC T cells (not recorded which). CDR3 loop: CSVEDSWAGNEQFF.